A single sample gave rise to the 3 T cell receptor beta chains below, sequenced in a study of PD-L1 blockade in urothelial cancer. Repertoires were generated with immunoSEQ multiplex PCR, while TCRdb's copy carries only in-frame clones and drops some. Of approximately 51,000 clones in the sample, about 86% are singletons; the top ten hold around 15%. Sequencing used PBMCs, obtained around atezolizumab (anti-PD-L1) treatment. Receptor source: a man in his sixties with urothelial cancer.

This clone was recorded a few times. This chain links TRBV18 with TRBJ2-5, with 7 bases that match TRBD2. V gave up 4 bases and J gave up 2 bases; unmatched junction bases: 4. The CDR3 runs to 14 residues. Germline V gives CDR1 KGHSH, CDR2 LQKENI. The DNA for the CDR3 is TGTGCCAGCTCACGAAGCGGGGTACAAGAGACCCAGTACTTC. Amino acids: CASSRSGVQETQYF.

The V call is TRBV6-1, the J call TRBJ1-5, with 7 bases fitting TRBD1. The J segment lost 2 bases and the V segment lost 1 base, leaving 11 bases of the junction unmatched. The CDR3 is made up of 18 amino acids. Germline V lookup: CDR1 MNHNS, CDR2 SASEGT. As DNA, the CDR3 is TGTGCCAGCAGTGAAGAGGGACAGCCTCAGTTGGGCAATCAGCCCCAGCATTTT. It specifies CASSEEGQPQLGNQPQHF.

V and J are TRBV7-2 and TRBJ1-6; D is possibly TRBD1 (5 bases). Germline values: CDR1 SGHTA, CDR2 FQGNSA. The V end lost 2 bases, the J end lost 11 bases, and 16 bases lay between the germline ends. The CDR3 covers 15 residues. The CDR3, as DNA: TGTGCCAGCAGCTTAAATGGGCGTTCCAGGGCACCCCTCCACTTT. Amino acids: CASSLNGRSRAPLHF.